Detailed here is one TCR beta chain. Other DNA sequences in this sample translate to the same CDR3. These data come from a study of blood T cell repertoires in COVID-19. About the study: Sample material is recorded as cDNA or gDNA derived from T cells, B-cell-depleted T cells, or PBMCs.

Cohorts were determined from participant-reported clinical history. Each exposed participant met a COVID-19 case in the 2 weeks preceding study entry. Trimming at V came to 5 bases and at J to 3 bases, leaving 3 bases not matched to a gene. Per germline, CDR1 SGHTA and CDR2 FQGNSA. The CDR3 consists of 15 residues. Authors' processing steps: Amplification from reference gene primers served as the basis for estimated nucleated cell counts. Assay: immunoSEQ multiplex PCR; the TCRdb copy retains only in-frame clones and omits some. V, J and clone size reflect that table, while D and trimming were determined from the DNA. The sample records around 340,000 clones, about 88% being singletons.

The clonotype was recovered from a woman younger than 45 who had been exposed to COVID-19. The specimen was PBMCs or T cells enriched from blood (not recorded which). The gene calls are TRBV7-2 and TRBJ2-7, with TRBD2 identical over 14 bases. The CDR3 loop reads CASSPGLAGVYEQYF. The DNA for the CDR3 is TGTGCCAGCAGCCCGGGACTAGCGGGAGTCTACGAGCAGTACTTC.